The following is a TCR beta chain sequence with its context. Assay used: immunoSEQ multiplex PCR; TCRdb lists only in-frame clones, some missing. The table includes about 120,000 clones, approximately 88% detected once. This record belongs to a study of control samples from healthy donors and cancer patients. V was clipped by 7 bases and J by 0 bases; unmatched bases: 11. The CDR3 runs to 16 residues. Germline CDR1 and CDR2: MNHEY and SMNVEV (reference sequence). The rearrangement uses TRBV27 and TRBJ1-1, with 7 bases lining up with TRBD1. This clonotype was sampled from a man aged 50-59 years in good health. The material sequenced was blood. The DNA of the CDR3 is TGTGCCAGCAAAAACCTGCCCGGGACAGTGAACACTGAAGCTTTCTTT. Translation gives CASKNLPGTVNTEAFF.